Given below is one TCR beta chain in context. Its antigen is still unknown. This record comes from a study of vaccination and CD4 T cells after COVID-19. Sequenced with the Oncomine TCR Beta short-read assay was DNA taken from cultured CD4+ T cells. TCRdb reanalysed the PCR reads using MiXCR and keeps one entry per CDR3 protein. The repertoire holds under 25,000 distinct CDR3 sequences, with over 60% as singletons. The CDR3 is 15 amino acids. Trimming took 2 bases from V and 2 from J; bases not matched to a gene: 8. Germline CDR1 and CDR2: DFQATT and SNEGSKA (reference sequence). Treatment in this sample: approximately nine-day PBMC culture with coronavirus spike peptide pools or control peptides (ViraFEST assay). ViraFEST used peptide pools to expand antigen-specific T cells before TCR sequencing.

The receptor was isolated from a human donor who received a COVID-19 vaccine. This sequence joins TRBV20-1 and TRBJ2-7, with 8 bases matching TRBD1. The sample was CD4+ T cells from blood, cultured in vitro, taken after SARS-CoV-2 vaccination. The CDR3 nucleotides are TGCAGTGCTAGAAGCCCACAGGGGGGCCCCTACGAGCAGTACTTC. Translating it yields CSARSPQGGPYEQYF.